The source of this T cell receptor (beta chain) is a study of T cells in Graves' hyperthyroidism and ophthalmopathy. CDR1 is LGHNA and CDR2 is YSLEER in the germline V gene. V was cut by 3 bases and J by 5 bases, with 19 bases left in between. This CDR3 has 16 residues. Amplification of TCR beta CDR3 regions was performed using RNA transcripts as template. First-round RT-PCR of the TCR CDR3 relied on the HTBI primer set. A single record per CDR3 protein comes from TCRdb applying MiXCR to the multiplex PCR reads. This sample has approximately 510,000 distinct CDR3 sequences, with 46% found just once. Sequencing was done on a sample of peripheral blood or thyroid tissue (not recorded which). The TCR was taken from an adult woman with Graves' disease, either hyperthyroidism or ophthalmopathy (not recorded which). The genes are TRBV4-3 and TRBJ2-5, with D perhaps matching TRBD2 (7 bases). CDR3 amino acids: CASSHTPGGRAETQYF. The CDR3 DNA reads TGCGCCAGCAGCCACACGCCGGGGGGCAGGGCGGAGACCCAGTACTTC.